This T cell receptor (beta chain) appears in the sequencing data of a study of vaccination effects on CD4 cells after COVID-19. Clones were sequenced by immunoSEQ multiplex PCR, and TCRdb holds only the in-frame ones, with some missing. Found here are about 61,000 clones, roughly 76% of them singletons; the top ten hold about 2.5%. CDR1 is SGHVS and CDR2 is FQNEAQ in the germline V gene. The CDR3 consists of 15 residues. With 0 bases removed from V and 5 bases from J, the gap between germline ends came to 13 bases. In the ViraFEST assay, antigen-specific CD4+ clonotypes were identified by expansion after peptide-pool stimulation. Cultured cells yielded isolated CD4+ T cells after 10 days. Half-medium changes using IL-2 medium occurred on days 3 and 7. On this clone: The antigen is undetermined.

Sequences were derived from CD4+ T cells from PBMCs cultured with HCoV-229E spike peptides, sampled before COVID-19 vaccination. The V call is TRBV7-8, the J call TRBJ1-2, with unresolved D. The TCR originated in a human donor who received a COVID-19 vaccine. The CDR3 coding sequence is TGTGCCAGCAGCTTAGCGGTGGGAGTTGGGTATGGCTACACCTTC. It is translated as CASSLAVGVGYGYTF.